This note documents a single T cell receptor beta chain sequence. As yet, its antigen is unknown. An approximately 10 ml volume of fresh peripheral blood provided the PBMCs. The entry originates in a study of T cells in Graves' hyperthyroidism and ophthalmopathy. Looking at the study overall: Peripheral blood was drawn at first diagnosis, prior to all treatment.

TCR beta CDR3 regions were amplified from RNA transcripts. The HTBI primer set was used in a first-round RT-PCR of the TCR CDR3. TCRdb processed the multiplex PCR reads anew with MiXCR; each CDR3 protein has one entry. The sample lists about 640,000 distinct CDR3 sequences, more than 20% occurring once. Between the trimmed V and J ends, which lost 10 bases and 7 bases, there was a span of 16 bases. The CDR3 sequence is 12 residues long. Looked up from germline, CDR1 is LNHDA and CDR2 is SQIVND (reference sequence). Overall study results and limits: Most thyroid clonotypes expanded above 0.001 appeared in blood too. Researchers report that a 13 V-J model separated ophthalmopathy from stable hyperthyroidism.

The receptor was derived from a man younger than 45 with Graves' ophthalmopathy. The genes are TRBV19 and TRBJ1-1, with TRBD1 as a possible D gene (6 bases). The sample taken for sequencing was blood. The CDR3 DNA reads TGTGCCACCGTAGGACAGACCCTTGAAGCTTTCTTT. Translated, it gives CATVGQTLEAFF.